The clone carrying this TCR beta chain was counted a few times. Methods used by the authors: Nucleated cell number was recorded as an estimate derived from reference gene primer amplification. Generated by immunoSEQ multiplex PCR, the TCRdb table keeps only in-frame clones and is missing some. The V and J calls and clone size are taken from that table; D and trimming were inferred from the DNA. The sample lists approximately 60,000 clones, over 75% seen once, with 15% in the top ten. This entry comes from a study of blood T cell repertoires in COVID-19. Study-level background: Sites in the United States, Italy and Spain provided acute and convalescent COVID-19 samples. PBMCs, B-cell-depleted T cells, or T cells provided the cDNA or gDNA that made up the material.

The sequencing sample was made of peripheral blood. This sequence was found in a man older than 75 with acute or convalescent COVID-19.

The CDR3 here is CSASKTSGINEKLFF. The CDR3 DNA is TGCAGTGCTAGTAAGACGTCGGGGATTAATGAAAAACTGTTTTTT. This sequence joins TRBV20-1 and TRBJ1-4; the D is unclear. Trimming left V 3 bases short and J 4 bases short, with 15 bases between. The CDR3 runs 15 residues. Germline-derived CDR1 and CDR2 are DFQATT and SNEGSKA (reference sequence).